These 25 T cell receptor beta chains share one sample of origin, sequenced in a study of cytomegalovirus exposure and HLA in healthy donors. The primer mix had 60 Vbeta and 13 Jbeta primers. Method: immunoSEQ multiplex PCR; TCRdb's copy keeps in-frame clones and lacks some. Here the sample spans 100,000 to 150,000 clones, just under 75% being singletons. The sequenced material came from PBMCs. The receptors come from a man in his sixties in good health and CMV-seropositive.

The chain recombines TRBV4-2 with TRBJ2-5; TRBD2 agrees at 10 bases. CDR3 length equals 14 residues. From germline, CDR1 is LGHNA and CDR2 YNFKEQ. V dropped 4 bases and J dropped 3; count of bases not matched to a gene: 2. The CDR3 nucleotides are TGTGCCAGCAGCCTAAGCGGGGGGGAAGAGACCCAGTACTTC. Encoded protein: CASSLSGGEETQYF.

This chain joins TRBV5-1 and TRBJ1-1, with D unresolved. This CDR3 spans 14 amino acids. Germline V gene lookup returns CDR1 SGHRS and CDR2 YFSETQ. V lost 0 bases and J lost 6, with 12 bases in between. Here the CDR3 reads CASSLDLDRAEAFF. In nucleotides, the CDR3 is TGCGCCAGCAGCTTGGATTTAGACCGGGCTGAAGCTTTCTTT.

The chain uses TRBV11-1 and TRBJ2-5; the match to TRBD2 covers 7 bases. Germline CDR1 and CDR2: SGHAT and FQDESV (reference sequence). The CDR3 has 15 residues. The V segment lost 3 bases and the J segment 2 bases; nucleotides outside the gene matches: 6. Here the CDR3 DNA reads TGTGCCAGCAGCTTCACGGGGGGAATACAAGAGACCCAGTACTTC. It yields the protein CASSFTGGIQETQYF.

The rearrangement joins TRBV18 to TRBJ1-2, with 9 bases matching TRBD1. The length of the CDR3 is 15 residues. Trimming at V came to 8 bases and at J to 1 base, leaving 8 bases not matched to a gene. The germline CDR1 and CDR2 sequences are KGHSH and LQKENI. CDR3 loop: CASPRTGDDNYGYTF. CDR3 coding DNA: TGTGCCAGCCCAAGGACAGGGGATGATAACTATGGCTACACCTTC.

The rearrangement uses TRBV19 and TRBJ2-7; D gene ambiguous. This CDR3 has 15 amino acids. The ends were cut back, 1 base at V and 3 bases at J, with 13 bases in the middle. Germline lookup yields CDR1 LNHDA and CDR2 SQIVND (reference sequence). The CDR3 spells CASSIGDTFGYEQYF. CDR3 DNA sequence: TGTGCCAGTAGTATAGGAGACACCTTTGGCTACGAGCAGTACTTC. Full variable domain (missing parts from reference TRBV19 and TRBJ2-7): DGGITQSPKYLFRKEGQNVTLSCEQNLNHDAMYWYRQDPGQGLRLIYYSQIVNDFQKGDIAEGYSVSREKKESFPLTVTSAQKNPTAFYLCASSIGDTFGYEQYFGPGTRLTVT.

The V gene is TRBV27, the J gene TRBJ2-2, with D maybe TRBD2 (6 bases). Trimming took 0 bases from V and 1 from J, leaving 12 bases between them. CDR3 length equals 17 residues. The germline CDR1 and CDR2 sequences are MNHEY and SMNVEV (reference sequence). In nucleotides, the CDR3 is TGTGCCAGCAGTTTATCGGGACTCAGGGAGAACACCGGGGAGCTGTTTTTT. Encoded protein: CASSLSGLRENTGELFF.

The chain employs TRBV6-5 and TRBJ2-4; 9 nucleotides agree with TRBD1. The CDR3 totals 12 residues. CDR1 is MNHEY, CDR2 SVGAGI, per germline. Germline trimming cut 10 bases from V and 8 bases from J; bases unmatched to any gene: 6. The CDR3 bases are TGTGCCACCCGACAGGGGGATGACATTCAGTACTTC. Translating gives CATRQGDDIQYF.

This chain links TRBV4-2 with TRBJ2-5; perhaps TRBD2 as D (5 bases). CDR3 length equals 14 residues. Trimming removed 5 bases from V and 5 bases from J, with 15 bases in between. Germline CDR1 and CDR2: LGHNA and YNFKEQ. CDR3 sequence (DNA): TGTGCCAGCAGCTCCCAAGGGAGCAAGGAGACCCAGTACTTC. Its protein is CASSSQGSKETQYF.

The CDR3 loop is CAISETGGGWGSIQYF. Written as DNA, the CDR3 is TGTGCCATCAGTGAGACCGGGGGGGGGTGGGGTTCCATTCAGTACTTC. The chain carries TRBV10-3 and TRBJ2-4; 8 nucleotides align to TRBD2. The junction had 12 bases not matched to a gene; V was cut back by 2 bases and J by 9 bases. CDR1 is ENHRY, CDR2 SYGVKD, per germline. The CDR3 has 16 amino acids.

The chain carries TRBV7-9 and TRBJ1-2, with D perhaps TRBD1 (5 bases). This CDR3 region has 14 residues. V gave up 5 bases and J gave up 3 bases, with 13 bases separating them. Germline assignment: CDR1 SEHNR and CDR2 FQNEAQ (reference sequence). CDR3 protein: CASSHTGIDYGYTF. In DNA form, the CDR3 reads TGTGCCAGCAGCCACACAGGTATTGACTATGGCTACACCTTC.

This clone is medium-sized (0.01 to 0.1%) by share. The chain combines TRBV4-1 with TRBJ2-5; 11 bases line up with TRBD1. Germline lookup yields CDR1 MGHRA and CDR2 YSYEKL. This CDR3 is 16 amino acids long. J was trimmed by 5 bases and V by 1 base; bases with no gene match: 6. The CDR3 DNA reads TGCGCCAGCAGCCAAGTCCGGGACAGGGGGACGGAGACCCAGTACTTC. This encodes CASSQVRDRGTETQYF.

The rearrangement links TRBV30 to TRBJ2-1; possibly TRBD2 for D (5 bases). The germline V gene encodes CDR1 GTSNPN and CDR2 SVGIG (reference sequence). This CDR3 region has 13 residues. V was shortened by 7 bases and J by 8 bases, with 18 bases between the two germline ends. CDR3 loop: CAYIRGLGDEQFF. CDR3 DNA: TGTGCCTACATCCGCGGACTGGGCGATGAGCAGTTCTTC.

The chain carries TRBV9 and TRBJ2-3; 8 positions match TRBD2. After removal of 4 bases from V and 5 bases from J, the junction contained 9 bases not matched to a gene. This CDR3 has 15 amino acids. Germline values: CDR1 SGDLS, CDR2 YYNGEE. The CDR3 is CASSPFGGAGDTQYF. CDR3 nucleotides: TGTGCCAGCAGCCCCTTCGGGGGGGCTGGAGATACGCAGTATTTT.

V is TRBV21-1 and J is TRBJ1-1. TRBV21-1 is marked as a pseudogene. This CDR3 contains 12 residues. The CDR3 here is CAGGRMNTEAFF. For the CDR3, the DNA is TGTGCCGGGGGGAGAATGAACACTGAAGCTTTCTTT.

V gene TRBV6-1 combines with J gene TRBJ2-7, with a possible D match to TRBD1 (6 bases). V was trimmed by 11 bases and J by 3 bases, leaving 8 bases between them. The CDR3 sequence is 10 residues long. CDR1 is MNHNS, CDR2 SASEGT, per germline. CDR3 in DNA: TGTGCCGGGGGCCACTACGAGCAGTACTTC. This translates into CAGGHYEQYF.

V gene TRBV11-3 combines with J gene TRBJ2-7; a weak D match, TRBD1 (5 bases). V was clipped by 0 bases and J by 5 bases, with 14 bases between them. The germline CDR1 and CDR2 sequences are SGHNT and YENEEA. This CDR3 has 15 residues. Written as DNA, the CDR3 is TGTGCCAGCAGCTTAGATGGAGACAGTCGTGACGAGCAGTACTTC. It encodes CASSLDGDSRDEQYF.

The chain joins TRBV5-6 to TRBJ2-7, with D possibly matching TRBD2 (5 bases). CDR1 is SGHDT, CDR2 YYEEEE, per germline. The V and J ends lost 2 bases and 8 bases respectively, with 14 bases between them. CDR3 length equals 13 residues. CDR3: CASSLPSGNKQYF. DNA of the CDR3: TGTGCCAGCAGCTTACCATCCGGGAATAAGCAGTACTTC.

V is TRBV7-9 and J is TRBJ2-6; D is unclear. The ends were cut back, 3 bases at V and 0 bases at J, with 3 bases in the middle. The germline V gene has CDR1 SEHNR and CDR2 FQNEAQ (reference sequence). This CDR3 contains 14 residues. This CDR3 reads CASSFRSGANVLTF. CDR3 nucleotides: TGTGCCAGCAGCTTTCGCTCTGGGGCCAACGTCCTGACTTTC.

The chain is built from TRBV2 and TRBJ2-5; D remains unclear. This CDR3 comprises 14 residues. Trimming took 4 bases from V and 5 from J, leaving 14 bases between them. CDR1 is SNHLY and CDR2 is FYNNEI in the germline V gene. The CDR3 DNA follows: TGTGCCAGCAGTGGTTTGCGGTACGCGGAGACCCAGTACTTC. Protein: CASSGLRYAETQYF.

This chain uses TRBV5-4 with TRBJ1-1, with 7 bases that match TRBD1. The length of the CDR3 is 14 residues. Germline loops: CDR1 SGHNT, CDR2 YYREEE (reference sequence). V dropped 4 bases and J dropped 1; count of bases not matched to a gene: 4. For the CDR3, the DNA is TGTGCCAGCAGCCCAGGGGGTGGGAACACTGAAGCTTTCTTT. Its protein is CASSPGGGNTEAFF.

The chain carries TRBV13 and TRBJ2-7; maybe TRBD2 (5 bases). V was clipped by 5 bases and J by 0 bases, with 8 bases between them. Germline V gene data show CDR1 as PRHDT and CDR2 as FYEKMQ (reference sequence). This CDR3 region has 13 residues. The CDR3 nucleotides read TGTGCCAGCAGCCTACGGGACTCCTACGAGCAGTACTTC. This gives the protein CASSLRDSYEQYF.

Comments on this clone: Other DNA sequences in the same sample also yield this CDR3. The gene calls are TRBV19 and TRBJ1-1; weak D call: TRBD1 (5 bases). CDR3 size: 13 residues. The V gene's germline CDR1 is LNHDA and CDR2 SQIVND (reference sequence). The V gene lost 3 bases and the J gene lost 4 bases, with 9 bases spanning the gap. The CDR3 DNA follows: TGTGCCAGTAGTATTCGGGGGAGCACTGAAGCTTTCTTT. Its protein product is CASSIRGSTEAFF.

The chain is built from TRBV11-2 and TRBJ2-3; D not resolved. V was cut by 1 base and J by 6 bases, with 11 bases left in between. Looked up from germline, CDR1 is SGHAT and CDR2 is FQNNGV. The length of the CDR3 is 14 residues. The CDR3 nucleotides are TGTGCCAGCAGCTTAGTCCCCGGGTTCGATACGCAGTATTTT. Amino acids: CASSLVPGFDTQYF.

The chain links TRBV7-9 to TRBJ2-6, with D perhaps TRBD2 (5 bases). The germline V and J ends were trimmed by 4 bases and 10 bases, with 11 bases remaining between them. Germline values: CDR1 SEHNR, CDR2 FQNEAQ (reference sequence). CDR3 length: 13 residues. The CDR3 sequence: CASSYPLANVLTF. The DNA for the CDR3 is TGTGCCAGCAGCTACCCCTTAGCGAACGTCCTGACTTTC.

The chain employs TRBV15 and TRBJ2-7; possibly TRBD1 for D (5 bases). The ends were cut back, 2 bases at V and 2 bases at J, with 13 bases in the middle. In germline, CDR1 is LNHNV, CDR2 YYDKDF (reference sequence). The CDR3 extends over 15 amino acids. This CDR3 is CATSRPDSPPYEQYF. CDR3 DNA sequence: TGTGCCACCAGCAGACCCGACAGCCCCCCCTACGAGCAGTACTTC.